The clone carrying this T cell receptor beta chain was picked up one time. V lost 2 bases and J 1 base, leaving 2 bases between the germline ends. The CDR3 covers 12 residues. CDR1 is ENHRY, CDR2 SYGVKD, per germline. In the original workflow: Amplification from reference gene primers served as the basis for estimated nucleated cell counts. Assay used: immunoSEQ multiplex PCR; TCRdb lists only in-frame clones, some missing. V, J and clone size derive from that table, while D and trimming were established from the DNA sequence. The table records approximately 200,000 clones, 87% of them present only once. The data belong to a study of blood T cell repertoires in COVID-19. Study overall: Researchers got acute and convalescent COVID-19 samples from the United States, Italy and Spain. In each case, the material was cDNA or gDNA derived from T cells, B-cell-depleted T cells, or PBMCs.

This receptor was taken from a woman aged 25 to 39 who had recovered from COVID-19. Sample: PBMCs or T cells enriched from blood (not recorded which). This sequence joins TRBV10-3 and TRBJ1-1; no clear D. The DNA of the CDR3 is TGTGCCATCAGTGAGCAGAACACTGAAGCTTTCTTT. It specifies CAISEQNTEAFF.